This T cell receptor (beta chain) was retrieved from a study of CD8+ T cells in alopecia areata. Alopecia areata patients provided lesional scalp punch biopsies and peripheral blood, both collected for the study. Following RNA extraction, reverse transcription yielded cDNA that acted as the sequencing template. The assay was immunoSEQ multiplex PCR, and TCRdb's table has in-frame clones only and misses some. The sample has around 61,000 clones, approximately 46% seen once. This clonotype was obtained from a human donor with alopecia areata. The sample in question was CD8+ T cells sorted from blood, obtained at week 0.

The CDR3 nucleotides read TGCAGTGGGACGGATTCCTACGAGCAGTACTTC. It yields the protein CSGTDSYEQYF. V usage is TRBV20-1 and J usage is TRBJ2-7; D is uncertain. The CDR3 contains 11 residues. Trimming stripped 7 bases from V and 1 base from J, with 8 bases between. The germline CDR1 and CDR2 sequences are DFQATT and SNEGSKA (reference sequence).